This T cell receptor (beta chain) was sequenced in a study of shared clonotypes between healthy human individuals. In the case of this clone: The antigen is not known.

Profiled with immunoSEQ multiplex PCR; TCRdb holds only in-frame clones, not every one. The table has 2 million to 3 million clones, approximately 94% seen once. Regarding the study as a whole: Across subsets, estimated richness was generally greater for naive than for memory populations. Depth was large, yet rarefaction showed that sorted-subset sequencing was incomplete.

Sequenced sample: naive CD4+ T cells sorted from blood. Subset described: CD45RA+ positively selected. This sequence was found in a man younger than 35 in good health.

The CDR3 here is CASSLREGGEQYF. The CDR3, as DNA: TGTGCCAGTTCACTCCGGGAGGGGGGGGAGCAGTACTTC. V is TRBV5-4 and J is TRBJ2-7, with 8 nucleotides matching TRBD2. The CDR3 contains 13 residues. The V gene's germline CDR1 is SGHNT and CDR2 YYREEE (reference sequence). The V segment lost 8 bases and the J segment 7 bases; nucleotides outside the gene matches: 11.